A single sample gave rise to the 5 T cell receptor beta chains below, sequenced in a study of T cells in Graves' hyperthyroidism and ophthalmopathy. TCR beta CDR3 region amplification was performed from RNA transcripts. TCR CDR3 regions were first amplified by RT-PCR with HTBI primers. TCRdb reprocessed the multiplex PCR reads via MiXCR and lists one record per CDR3 protein. The sample records about 500,000 distinct CDR3 sequences, about a sixth being singletons. Sequencing used blood. All receptors come from a woman aged 18-35 years with Graves' ophthalmopathy.

The rearrangement links TRBV12-3 or TRBV12-4 to TRBJ1-2, with D possibly TRBD1 on 5 matching bases. The CDR3 has 14 residues. Trimming cost V 8 bases and J 4 bases, with 17 bases left between them. The CDR3 spells CASSQARDSYGYTF. The CDR3 DNA sequence: TGTGCCAGCTCCCAAGCCAGGGATAGCTATGGCTACACCTTC.

This clonotype was seen repeatedly, ten times or more. The J gene is TRBJ1-1, the V gene TRBV30, with no clear D. V lost 5 bases, J lost 4 bases, and 14 bases lay in between. The CDR3 covers 13 residues. The germline gives CDR1 GTSNPN, CDR2 SVGIG (reference sequence). The CDR3 DNA reads as TGTGCCTGGTGTTTGAGGGATGGCACTGAAGCTTTCTTT. This encodes CAWCLRDGTEAFF. The full variable domain, rest sourced from reference TRBV30 and TRBJ1-1, is SQTIHQWPATLVQPVGSPLSLECTVEGTSNPNLYWYRQAAGRGLQLLFYSVGIGQISSEVPQNLSASRPQDRQFILSSKKLLLSDSGFYLCAWCLRDGTEAFFGQGTRLTVV.

This clonotype was recorded at least ten times. This chain links TRBV20-1 with TRBJ1-1; tentative D call: TRBD1 (5 bases). Germline CDR1 is DFQATT and CDR2 is SNEGSKA (reference sequence). This CDR3 comprises 13 residues. Trimming removed 0 bases at V and 2 bases at J, with 7 bases between. In DNA form, the CDR3 reads TGCAGTGCTAGAGACAGGGCCAACACTGAAGCTTTCTTT. As protein: CSARDRANTEAFF.

The chain has TRBV6-9 and TRBJ1-5, with 7 bases identical to TRBD1. This CDR3 region has 15 residues. Germline CDR1 reads MNHGY; CDR2 reads SVAAGI. V shed 4 bases and J 6 bases; nucleotides not matched to a gene: 9. CDR3 in amino acids: CASSSTGATTQPQHF. CDR3 nucleotides: TGTGCCAGCAGTTCTACAGGGGCAACAACTCAGCCCCAGCATTTT.

This clonotype was detected a few times. V gene TRBV4-2 combines with J gene TRBJ2-1; 11 positions agree with TRBD2. Germline lookup yields CDR1 LGHNA and CDR2 YNFKEQ. With 4 bases clipped from V and 0 bases from J, the junction kept 11 bases outside the gene matches. This CDR3 region has 19 residues. The CDR3 sequence: CASSPDLAGGPSSYNEQFF. The CDR3 DNA follows: TGTGCCAGCAGCCCGGACCTAGCGGGGGGACCTAGCTCCTACAATGAGCAGTTCTTC.